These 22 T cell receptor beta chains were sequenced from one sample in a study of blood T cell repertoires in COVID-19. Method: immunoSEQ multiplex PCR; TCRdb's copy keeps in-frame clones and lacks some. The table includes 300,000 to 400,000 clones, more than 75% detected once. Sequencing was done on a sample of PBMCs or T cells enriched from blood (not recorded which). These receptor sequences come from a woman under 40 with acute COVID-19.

The CDR3 is CASSYTDRENSPLHF. Written as DNA, the CDR3 is TGTGCCAGCAGTTACACAGACAGGGAGAATTCACCCCTCCACTTT. The genes are TRBV6-2 or TRBV6-3 and TRBJ1-6; 7 bases are shared with TRBD1. Trimming took 2 bases from V and 7 from J; bases not matched to a gene: 5. Germline CDR1 and CDR2: MNHEY and SVGEGT. CDR3 length: 15 residues.

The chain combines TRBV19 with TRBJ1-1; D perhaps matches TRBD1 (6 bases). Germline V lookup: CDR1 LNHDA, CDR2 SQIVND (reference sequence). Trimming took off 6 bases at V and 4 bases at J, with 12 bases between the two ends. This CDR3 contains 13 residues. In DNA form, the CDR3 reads TGTGCCAGTAGACGACAGGTCCTCACTGAAGCTTTCTTT. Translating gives CASRRQVLTEAFF.

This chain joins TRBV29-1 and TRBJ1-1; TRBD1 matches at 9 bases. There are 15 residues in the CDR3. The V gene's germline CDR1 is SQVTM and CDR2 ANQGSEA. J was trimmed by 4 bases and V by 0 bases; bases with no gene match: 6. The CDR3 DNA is TGCAGCGTTGAAGATCCAGGACAGGGGTTCACTGAAGCTTTCTTT. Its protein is CSVEDPGQGFTEAFF.

The CDR3 DNA reads TGTGCCAGCTCAGGCAGGGTAGACTCACCCCTCCACTTT. Its translation is CASSGRVDSPLHF. The genes are TRBV7-8 and TRBJ1-6; tentatively, D is TRBD1 (5 bases). Looked up from germline, CDR1 is SGHVS and CDR2 is FQNEAQ. The CDR3 loop spans 13 amino acids. V lost 8 bases, J lost 10 bases, and 15 bases lay in between.

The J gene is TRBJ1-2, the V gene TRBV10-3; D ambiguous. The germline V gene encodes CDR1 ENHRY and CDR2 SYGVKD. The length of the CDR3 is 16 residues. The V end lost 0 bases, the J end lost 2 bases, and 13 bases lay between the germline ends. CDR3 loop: CAISESSESANYGYTF. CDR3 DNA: TGTGCCATCAGTGAGTCGAGTGAATCCGCCAACTATGGCTACACCTTC.

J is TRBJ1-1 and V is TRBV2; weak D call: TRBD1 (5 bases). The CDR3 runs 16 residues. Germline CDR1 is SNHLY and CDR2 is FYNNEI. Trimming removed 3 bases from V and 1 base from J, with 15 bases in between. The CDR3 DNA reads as TGTGCCAGCAGTGAGAACAGGCCTCCGTGGAACACTGAAGCTTTCTTT. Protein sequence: CASSENRPPWNTEAFF.

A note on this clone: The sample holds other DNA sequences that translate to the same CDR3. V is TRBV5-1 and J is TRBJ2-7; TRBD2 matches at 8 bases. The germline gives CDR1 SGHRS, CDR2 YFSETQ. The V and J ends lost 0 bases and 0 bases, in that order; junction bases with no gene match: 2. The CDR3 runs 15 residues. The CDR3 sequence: CASSLVAGGSYEQYF. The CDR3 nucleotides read TGCGCCAGCAGCTTGGTTGCGGGGGGCTCCTACGAGCAGTACTTC.

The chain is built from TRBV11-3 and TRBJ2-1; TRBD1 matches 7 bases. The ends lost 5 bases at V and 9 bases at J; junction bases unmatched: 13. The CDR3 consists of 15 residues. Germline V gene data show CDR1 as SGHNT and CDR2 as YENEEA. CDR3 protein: CASSRDRVGVSEQFF. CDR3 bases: TGTGCCAGCAGCCGAGACAGGGTAGGGGTAAGTGAGCAGTTCTTC.

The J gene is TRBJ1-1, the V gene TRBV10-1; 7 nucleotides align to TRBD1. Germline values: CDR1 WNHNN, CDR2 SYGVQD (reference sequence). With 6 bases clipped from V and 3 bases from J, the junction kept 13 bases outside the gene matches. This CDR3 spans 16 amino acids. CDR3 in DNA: TGCGCCAGCAGACCCTCCCGAGGGGGCGCGGACACTGAAGCTTTCTTT. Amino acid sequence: CASRPSRGGADTEAFF.

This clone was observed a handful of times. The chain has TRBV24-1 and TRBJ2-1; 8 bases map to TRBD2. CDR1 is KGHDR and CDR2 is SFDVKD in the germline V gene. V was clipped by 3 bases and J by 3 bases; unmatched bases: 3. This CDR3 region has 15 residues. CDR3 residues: CATSDPTSGYNEQFF. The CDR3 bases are TGTGCCACCAGTGATCCTACTAGCGGCTACAATGAGCAGTTCTTC.

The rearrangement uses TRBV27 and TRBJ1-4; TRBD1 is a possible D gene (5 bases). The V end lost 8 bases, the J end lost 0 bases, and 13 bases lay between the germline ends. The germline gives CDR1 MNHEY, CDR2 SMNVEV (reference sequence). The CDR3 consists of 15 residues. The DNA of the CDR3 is TGTGCCAGCCGCCGACAGCCTGCAACTAATGAAAAACTGTTTTTT. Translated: CASRRQPATNEKLFF.

The CDR3 DNA follows: TGTGCCAGTAGTATCGGTGCGGGGGGCCACCCCTACGAGCAGTACTTC. Its translation is CASSIGAGGHPYEQYF. The chain carries TRBV19 and TRBJ2-7; 8 bases align to TRBD2. Germline V gene lookup returns CDR1 LNHDA and CDR2 SQIVND (reference sequence). V was clipped by 3 bases and J by 2 bases; unmatched bases: 9. There are 16 residues in the CDR3.

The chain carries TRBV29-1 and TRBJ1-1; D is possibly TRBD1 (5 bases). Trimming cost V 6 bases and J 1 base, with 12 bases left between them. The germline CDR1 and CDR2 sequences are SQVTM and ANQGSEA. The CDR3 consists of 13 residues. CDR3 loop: CSVGGKGNTEAFF. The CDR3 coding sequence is TGCAGCGTCGGGGGTAAGGGGAACACTGAAGCTTTCTTT.

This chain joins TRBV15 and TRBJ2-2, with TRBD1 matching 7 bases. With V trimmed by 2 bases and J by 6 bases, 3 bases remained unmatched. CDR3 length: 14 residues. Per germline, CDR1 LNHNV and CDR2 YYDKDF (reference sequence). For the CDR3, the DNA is TGTGCCACCAGCAGAAATACAGGGGCCGGGGAGCTGTTTTTT. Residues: CATSRNTGAGELFF.

The CDR3 nucleotides read TGTGCCAGCAGTCCCCGGGCTTTGGGGGGGACCGCTAACTATGGCTACACCTTC. The encoded protein is CASSPRALGGTANYGYTF. This chain connects TRBV6-6 to TRBJ1-2; possible D gene TRBD1, 5 bases. Trimming left V 5 bases short and J 0 bases short, with 22 bases between. This CDR3 contains 18 residues. Per germline, CDR1 MNHNY and CDR2 SVGAGI (reference sequence).

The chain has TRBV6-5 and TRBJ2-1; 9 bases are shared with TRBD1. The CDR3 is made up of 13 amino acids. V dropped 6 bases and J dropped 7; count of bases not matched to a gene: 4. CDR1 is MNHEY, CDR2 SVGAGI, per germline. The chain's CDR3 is CASRLDRGNEQFF. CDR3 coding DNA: TGTGCCAGCAGGCTGGACAGGGGAAATGAGCAGTTCTTC.

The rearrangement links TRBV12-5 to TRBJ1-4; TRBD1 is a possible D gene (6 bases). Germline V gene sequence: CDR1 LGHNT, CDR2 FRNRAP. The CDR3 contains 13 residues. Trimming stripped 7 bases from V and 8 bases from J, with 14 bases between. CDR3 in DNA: TGTGCTAGTGCGGACAGTGGAGAGGAAAAACTGTTTTTT. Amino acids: CASADSGEEKLFF.

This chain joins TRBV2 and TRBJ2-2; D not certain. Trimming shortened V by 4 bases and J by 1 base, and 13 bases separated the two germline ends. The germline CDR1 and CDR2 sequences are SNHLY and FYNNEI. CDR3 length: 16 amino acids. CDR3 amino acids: CASSVEAPRNTGELFF. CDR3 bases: TGTGCCAGCAGTGTCGAAGCGCCAAGGAACACCGGGGAGCTGTTTTTT. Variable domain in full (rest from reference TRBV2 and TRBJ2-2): EPEVTQTPSHQVTQMGQEVILRCVPISNHLYFYWYRQILGQKVEFLVSFYNNEISEKSEIFDDQFSVERPDGSNFTLKIRSTKLEDSAMYFCASSVEAPRNTGELFFGEGSRLTVL.

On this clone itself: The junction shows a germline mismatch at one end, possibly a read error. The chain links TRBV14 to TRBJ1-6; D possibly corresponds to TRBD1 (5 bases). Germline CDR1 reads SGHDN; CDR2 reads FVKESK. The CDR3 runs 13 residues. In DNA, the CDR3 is TGTGCCAGCAGCCAAGATGCCCATCGGAGGGACGACTTT. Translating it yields CASSQDAHRRDDF.

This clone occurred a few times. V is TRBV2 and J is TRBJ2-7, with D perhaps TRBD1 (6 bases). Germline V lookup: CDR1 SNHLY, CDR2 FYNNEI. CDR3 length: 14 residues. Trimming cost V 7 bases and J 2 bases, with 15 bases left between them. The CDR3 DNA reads TGTGCCAGCAACGATCCGACAGGAGCCTACGAGCAGTACTTC. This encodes CASNDPTGAYEQYF.

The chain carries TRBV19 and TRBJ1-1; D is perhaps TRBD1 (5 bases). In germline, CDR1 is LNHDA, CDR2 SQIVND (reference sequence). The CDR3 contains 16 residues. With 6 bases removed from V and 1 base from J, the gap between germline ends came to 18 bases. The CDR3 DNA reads TGTGCCAGTAGCAATAGGGAGGGGATGGGGAACACTGAAGCTTTCTTT. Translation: CASSNREGMGNTEAFF.

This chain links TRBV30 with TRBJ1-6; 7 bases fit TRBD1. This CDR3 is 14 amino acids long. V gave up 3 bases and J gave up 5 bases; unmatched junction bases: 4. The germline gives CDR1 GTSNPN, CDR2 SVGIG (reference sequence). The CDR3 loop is CAWSQGQNNSPLHF. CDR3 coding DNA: TGTGCCTGGAGCCAGGGACAGAATAATTCACCCCTCCACTTT.